The clone carrying this T cell receptor (beta chain) was observed a single time. These data are taken from a study of blood T cell repertoires in COVID-19. Study summary: Researchers got acute and convalescent COVID-19 samples from the United States, Italy and Spain. T cells, B-cell-depleted T cells, or PBMCs provided the cDNA or gDNA that served as material.

The germline CDR1 and CDR2 sequences are MNHEY and SVGAGI. The CDR3 totals 15 residues. Trimming removed 0 bases at V and 4 bases at J, with 10 bases between. The assay was immunoSEQ multiplex PCR, and TCRdb's table has in-frame clones only and misses some. The data contain around 300,000 clones, just under 85% of them singletons. The sequence derives from a woman aged 45 to 65 with active or convalescent COVID-19. The sequenced sample was peripheral blood. V and J are TRBV6-5 and TRBJ2-1; no reliable D call. CDR3 DNA sequence: TGTGCCAGCAGTTACTCAGGAGACCCTTACAATGAGCAGTTCTTC. It codes for CASSYSGDPYNEQFF.